This is a list of T cell receptor beta chains from one sample in a study of cytomegalovirus exposure and HLA in healthy donors. Produced via immunoSEQ multiplex PCR; TCRdb's table is partial and in-frame only. This sample has some 120,000 clones, with roughly four fifths found just once. Sequenced sample: PBMCs. The receptors derive from a man aged 30 to 45 in good health and CMV-seropositive. CDR3s include the opening cysteine and the closing phenylalanine or tryptophan. The order of the fields is V gene, D gene, J gene, clone size, CDR3 length, CDR3 DNA, CDR3 protein. A D gene is named only where the DNA matches it firmly. Clone sizes are given selectively: once, few, many, or a class where the clone is expanded.

TRBV11-3	TRBD2	TRBJ2-3	few	19	TGTGCCAGCAGCTTCCCCCTCAGCGGGGGGCCCCTGTTCACAGATACGCAGTATTTT	CASSFPLSGGPLFTDTQYF
TRBV19	.	TRBJ2-1	.	12	TGTGCCAGTAGCACCGGGGGCAATGAGCAGTTCTTC	CASSTGGNEQFF
TRBV7-2	TRBD1	TRBJ1-1	.	15	TGTGCCAGCAGCTCGCTTGGGACAGTCAACACTGAAGCTTTCTTT	CASSSLGTVNTEAFF
TRBV5-6	.	TRBJ1-2	.	13	TGTGCCAGCAGCTTGGAGGGAGCTTATGGCTACACCTTC	CASSLEGAYGYTF
TRBV28	.	TRBJ2-7	.	14	TGTGCCAGCAGTCCCCCGGGGAGCTCCTACGAGCAGTACTTC	CASSPPGSSYEQYF
TRBV18	TRBD1	TRBJ1-4	.	14	TGTGCCAGCTCACCAGGGACAGAGAATGAAAAACTGTTTTTT	CASSPGTENEKLFF
TRBV6-1	.	TRBJ1-3	.	16	TGTGCCAGCAGTGAAAGACAGGCTTTCTCTGGAAACACCATATATTTT	CASSERQAFSGNTIYF
TRBV9	.	TRBJ2-3	.	15	TGTGCCAGCAGCGTAGAAGTGGGGGCCTCAGATACGCAGTATTTT	CASSVEVGASDTQYF
TRBV27	TRBD1	TRBJ2-7	few	18	TGTGCCAGCAGTTCGGACAGGGCCCGATCCTATAGCTCCTACGAGCAGTACTTC	CASSSDRARSYSSYEQYF
TRBV5-5	TRBD1	TRBJ1-5	few	15	TGTGCCAGCAGCTTGATGACAGGGAAGAATCAGCCCCAGCATTTT	CASSLMTGKNQPQHF